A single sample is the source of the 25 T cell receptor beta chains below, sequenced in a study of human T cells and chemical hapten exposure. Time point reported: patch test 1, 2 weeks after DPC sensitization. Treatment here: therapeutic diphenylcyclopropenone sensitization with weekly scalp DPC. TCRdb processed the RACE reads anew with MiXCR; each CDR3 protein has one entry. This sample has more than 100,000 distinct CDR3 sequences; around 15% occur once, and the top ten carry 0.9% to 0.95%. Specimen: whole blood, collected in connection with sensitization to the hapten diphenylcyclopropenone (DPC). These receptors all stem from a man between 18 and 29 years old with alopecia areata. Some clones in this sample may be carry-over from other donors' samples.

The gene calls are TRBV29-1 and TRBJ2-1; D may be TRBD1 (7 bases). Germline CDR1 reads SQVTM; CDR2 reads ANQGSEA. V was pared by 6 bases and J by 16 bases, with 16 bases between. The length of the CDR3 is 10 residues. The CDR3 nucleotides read TGCAGCGTGGAATCAGGGGGAGGATTCTTC. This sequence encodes CSVESGGGFF.

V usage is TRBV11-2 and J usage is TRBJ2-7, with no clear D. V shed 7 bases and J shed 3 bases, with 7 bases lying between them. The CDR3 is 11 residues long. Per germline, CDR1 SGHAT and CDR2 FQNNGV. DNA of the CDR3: TGTGCCAGCAACACTTACTACGAGCAGTACTTC. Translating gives CASNTYYEQYF.

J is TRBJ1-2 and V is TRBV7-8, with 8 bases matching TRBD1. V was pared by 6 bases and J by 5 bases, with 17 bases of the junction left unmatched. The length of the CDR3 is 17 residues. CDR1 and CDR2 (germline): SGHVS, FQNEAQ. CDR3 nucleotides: TGTGCCAGCAGGGAAATAAGTCGGGACAGGAGCCTTTATGGCTACACCTTC. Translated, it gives CASREISRDRSLYGYTF. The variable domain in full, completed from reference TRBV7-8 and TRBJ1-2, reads GAGVSQSPRYKVAKRGQDVALRCDPISGHVSLFWYQQALGQGPEFLTYFQNEAQLDKSGLPSDRFFAERPEGSVSTLKIQRTQQEDSAVYLCASREISRDRSLYGYTFGSGTRLTVV.

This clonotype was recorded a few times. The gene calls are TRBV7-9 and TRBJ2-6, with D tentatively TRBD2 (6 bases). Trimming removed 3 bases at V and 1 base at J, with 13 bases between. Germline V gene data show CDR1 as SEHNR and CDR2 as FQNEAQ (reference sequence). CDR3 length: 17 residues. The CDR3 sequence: CASSLTGSRSGANVLTF. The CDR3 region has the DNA TGTGCCAGCAGCTTGACCGGGAGCCGATCTGGGGCCAACGTCCTGACTTTC.

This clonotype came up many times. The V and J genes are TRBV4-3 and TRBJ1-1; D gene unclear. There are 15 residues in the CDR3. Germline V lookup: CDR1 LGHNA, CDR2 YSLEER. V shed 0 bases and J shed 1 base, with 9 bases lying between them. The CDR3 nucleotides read TGCGCCAGCAGCCAAGATATCGCAGGGAACACTGAAGCTTTCTTT. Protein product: CASSQDIAGNTEAFF.

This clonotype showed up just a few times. As DNA, the CDR3 is TGTGCCAGCAGCTTAGCCGGGAACACCGGGGAGCTGTTTTTT. Residues: CASSLAGNTGELFF. The V gene is TRBV7-3, the J gene TRBJ2-2, with D unresolved. Looked up from germline, CDR1 is SGHTA and CDR2 is FQGTGA. Trimming removed 2 bases from V and 1 base from J, with 5 bases in between. This CDR3 is 14 amino acids long. The full variable domain, in which reference TRBV7-3 and TRBJ2-2 provide the parts outside the CDR3, is GAGVSQTPSNKVTEKGKYVELRCDPISGHTALYWYRQSLGQGPEFLIYFQGTGAADDSGLPNDRFFAVRPEGSVSTLKIQRTERGDSAVYLCASSLAGNTGELFFGEGSRLTVL.

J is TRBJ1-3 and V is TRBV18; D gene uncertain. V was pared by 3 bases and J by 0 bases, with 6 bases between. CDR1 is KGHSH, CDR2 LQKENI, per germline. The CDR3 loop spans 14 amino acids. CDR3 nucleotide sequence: TGTGCCAGCTCACCTTACACCTCTGGAAACACCATATATTTT. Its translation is CASSPYTSGNTIYF.

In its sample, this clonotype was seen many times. CDR3 DNA sequence: TGCAGCGTTGAAGATAGAGGCAGGAGTTTAGCTAACTATGGCTACACCTTC. It encodes CSVEDRGRSLANYGYTF. V and J are TRBV29-1 and TRBJ1-2; D is unclear. The V gene's germline CDR1 is SQVTM and CDR2 ANQGSEA. The germline V and J ends were trimmed by 0 bases and 0 bases, with 17 bases remaining between them. CDR3 length equals 17 residues.

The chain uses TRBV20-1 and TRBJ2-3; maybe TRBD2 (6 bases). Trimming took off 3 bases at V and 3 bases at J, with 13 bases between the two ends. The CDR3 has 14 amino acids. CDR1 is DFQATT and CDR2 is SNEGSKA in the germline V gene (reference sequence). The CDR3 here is CSASWDSITDTQYF. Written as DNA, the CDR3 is TGCAGTGCTAGCTGGGACTCTATAACAGATACGCAGTATTTT.

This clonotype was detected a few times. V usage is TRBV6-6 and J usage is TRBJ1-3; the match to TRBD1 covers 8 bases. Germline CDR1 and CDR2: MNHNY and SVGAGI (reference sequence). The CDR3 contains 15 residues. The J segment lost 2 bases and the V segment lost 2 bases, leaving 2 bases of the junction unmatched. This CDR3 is CASSYPDRAGNTIYF. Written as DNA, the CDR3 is TGTGCCAGCAGTTACCCGGACAGGGCTGGAAACACCATATATTTT.

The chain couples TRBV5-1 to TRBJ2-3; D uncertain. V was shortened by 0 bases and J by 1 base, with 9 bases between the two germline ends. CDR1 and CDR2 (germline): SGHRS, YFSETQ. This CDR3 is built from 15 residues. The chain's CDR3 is CASSLDGGGTDTQYF. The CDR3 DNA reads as TGCGCCAGCAGCTTGGATGGCGGCGGCACAGATACGCAGTATTTT.

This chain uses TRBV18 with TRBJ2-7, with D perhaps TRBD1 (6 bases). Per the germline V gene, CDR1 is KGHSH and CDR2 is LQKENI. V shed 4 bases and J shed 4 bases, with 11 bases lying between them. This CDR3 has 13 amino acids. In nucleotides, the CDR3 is TGTGCCAGCTCACGTACCCAGGGGTACGAGCAGTACTTC. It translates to CASSRTQGYEQYF.

CDR3 sequence reads: CASSEDRVVNQPQHF. The CDR3 coding sequence is TGTGCCAGCAGCGAGGACAGGGTGGTGAATCAGCCCCAGCATTTT. The J gene is TRBJ1-5, the V gene TRBV2; 8 nucleotides align to TRBD1. The CDR3 runs 15 residues. Germline V gene sequence: CDR1 SNHLY, CDR2 FYNNEI. V lost 6 bases and J lost 4; bases outside the gene matches: 8.

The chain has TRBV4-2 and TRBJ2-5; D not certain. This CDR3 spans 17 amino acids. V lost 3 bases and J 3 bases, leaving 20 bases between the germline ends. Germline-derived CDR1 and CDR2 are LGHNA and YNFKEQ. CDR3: CASSHELPLTQEETQYF. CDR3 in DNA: TGTGCCAGCAGCCATGAACTCCCCTTGACGCAGGAAGAGACCCAGTACTTC.

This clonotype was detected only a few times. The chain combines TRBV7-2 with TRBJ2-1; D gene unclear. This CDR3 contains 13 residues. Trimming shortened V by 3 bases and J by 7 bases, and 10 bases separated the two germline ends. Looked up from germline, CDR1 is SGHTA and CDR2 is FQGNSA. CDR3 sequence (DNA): TGTGCCAGCAGCTTCGACTCCGAAAATGAGCAGTTCTTC. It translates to CASSFDSENEQFF.

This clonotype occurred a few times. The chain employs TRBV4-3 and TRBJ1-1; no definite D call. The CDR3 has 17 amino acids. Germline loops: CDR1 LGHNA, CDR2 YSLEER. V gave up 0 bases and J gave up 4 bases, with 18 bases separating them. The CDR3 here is CASSQDYGLAPLTEAFF. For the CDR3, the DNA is TGCGCCAGCAGCCAAGATTATGGGTTGGCGCCCCTCACTGAAGCTTTCTTT.

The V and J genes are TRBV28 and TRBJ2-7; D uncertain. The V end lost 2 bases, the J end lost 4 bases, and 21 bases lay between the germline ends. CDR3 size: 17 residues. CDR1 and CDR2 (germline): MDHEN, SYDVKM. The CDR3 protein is CASSLGVRRGKEYEQYF. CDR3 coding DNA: TGTGCCAGCAGTTTAGGCGTACGGCGCGGTAAGGAGTACGAGCAGTACTTC.

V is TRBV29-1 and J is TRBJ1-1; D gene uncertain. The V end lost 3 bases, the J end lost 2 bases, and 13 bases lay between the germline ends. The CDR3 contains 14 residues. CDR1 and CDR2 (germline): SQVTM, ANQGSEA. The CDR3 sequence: CSVEGRIANTEAFF. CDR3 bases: TGCAGCGTTGAGGGTCGCATCGCTAACACTGAAGCTTTCTTT.

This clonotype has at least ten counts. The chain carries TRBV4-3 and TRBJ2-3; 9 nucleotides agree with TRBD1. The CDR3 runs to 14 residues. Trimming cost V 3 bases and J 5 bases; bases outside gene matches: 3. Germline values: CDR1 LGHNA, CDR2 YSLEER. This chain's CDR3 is CASSQGTGLDTQYF. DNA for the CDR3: TGCGCCAGCAGCCAGGGGACAGGGCTAGATACGCAGTATTTT.

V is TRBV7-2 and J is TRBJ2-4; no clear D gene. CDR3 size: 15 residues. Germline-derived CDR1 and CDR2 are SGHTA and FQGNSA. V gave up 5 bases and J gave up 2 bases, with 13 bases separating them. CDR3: CASSHRLRTKNIQYF. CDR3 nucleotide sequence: TGTGCCAGCAGCCACCGATTGAGGACCAAAAACATTCAGTACTTC.

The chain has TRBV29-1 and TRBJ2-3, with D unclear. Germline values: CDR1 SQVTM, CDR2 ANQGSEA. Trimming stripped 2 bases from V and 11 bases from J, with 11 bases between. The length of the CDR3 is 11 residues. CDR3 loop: CSVESPLRQYF. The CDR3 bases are TGCAGCGTTGAAAGTCCCCTTAGGCAGTATTTT.

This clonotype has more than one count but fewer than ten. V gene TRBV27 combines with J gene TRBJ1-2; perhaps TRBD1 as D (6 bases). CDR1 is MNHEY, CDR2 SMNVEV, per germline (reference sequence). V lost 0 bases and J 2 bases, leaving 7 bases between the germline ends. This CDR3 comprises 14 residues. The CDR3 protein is CASSLSQGNYGYTF. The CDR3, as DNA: TGTGCCAGCAGTTTATCACAGGGAAACTATGGCTACACCTTC.

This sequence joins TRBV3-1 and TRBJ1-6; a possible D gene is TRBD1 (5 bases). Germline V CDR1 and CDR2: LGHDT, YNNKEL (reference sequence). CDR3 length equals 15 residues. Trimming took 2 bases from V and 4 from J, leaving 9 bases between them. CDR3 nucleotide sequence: TGTGCCAGCAGCCAACCACCAGGGTATAATTCACCCCTCCACTTT. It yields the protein CASSQPPGYNSPLHF.

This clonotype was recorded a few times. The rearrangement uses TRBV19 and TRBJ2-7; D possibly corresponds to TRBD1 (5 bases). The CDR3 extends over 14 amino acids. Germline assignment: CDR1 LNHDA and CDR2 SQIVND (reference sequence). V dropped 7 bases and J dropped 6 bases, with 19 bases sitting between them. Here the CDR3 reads CASTPSPPGSEQYF. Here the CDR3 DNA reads TGTGCCAGTACCCCCTCGCCCCCAGGGTCCGAGCAGTACTTC.

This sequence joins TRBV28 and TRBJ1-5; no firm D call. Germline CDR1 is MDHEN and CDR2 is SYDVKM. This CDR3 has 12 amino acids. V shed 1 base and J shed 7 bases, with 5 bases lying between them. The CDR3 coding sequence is TGTGCCAGCAGTTTATTCGGGCAGCCCCAGCATTTT. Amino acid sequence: CASSLFGQPQHF.